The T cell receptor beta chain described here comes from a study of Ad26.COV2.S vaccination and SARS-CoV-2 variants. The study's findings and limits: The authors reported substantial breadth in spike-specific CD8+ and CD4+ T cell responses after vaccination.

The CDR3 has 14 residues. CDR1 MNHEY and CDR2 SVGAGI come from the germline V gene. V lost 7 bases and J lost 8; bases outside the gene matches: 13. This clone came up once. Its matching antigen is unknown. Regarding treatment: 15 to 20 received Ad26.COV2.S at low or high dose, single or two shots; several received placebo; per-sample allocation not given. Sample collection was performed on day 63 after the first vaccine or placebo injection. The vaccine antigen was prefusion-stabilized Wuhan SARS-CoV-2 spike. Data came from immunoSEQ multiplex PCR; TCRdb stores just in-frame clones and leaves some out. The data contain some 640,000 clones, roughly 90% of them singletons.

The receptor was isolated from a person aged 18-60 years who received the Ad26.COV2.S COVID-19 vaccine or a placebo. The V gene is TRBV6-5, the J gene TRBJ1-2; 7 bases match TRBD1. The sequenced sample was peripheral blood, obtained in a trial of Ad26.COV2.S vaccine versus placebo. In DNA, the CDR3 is TGTGCCAGCATCCACACGAAGGGGGCCGCGGGCTACACCTTC. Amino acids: CASIHTKGAAGYTF.